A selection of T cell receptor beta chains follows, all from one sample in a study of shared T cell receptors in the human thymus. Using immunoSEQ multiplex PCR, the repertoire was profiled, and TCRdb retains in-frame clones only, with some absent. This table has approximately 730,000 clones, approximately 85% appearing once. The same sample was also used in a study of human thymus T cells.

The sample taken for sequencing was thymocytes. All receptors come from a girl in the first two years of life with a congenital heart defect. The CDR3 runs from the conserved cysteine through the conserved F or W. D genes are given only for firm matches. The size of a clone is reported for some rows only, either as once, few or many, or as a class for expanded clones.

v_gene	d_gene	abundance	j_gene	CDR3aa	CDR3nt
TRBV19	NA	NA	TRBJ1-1	CASRLTGVFNTEAFF	TGTGCCAGTAGGCTGACAGGAGTCTTTAACACTGAAGCTTTCTTT
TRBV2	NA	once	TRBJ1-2	CASSHINVREFDGYTF	TGTGCCAGCAGTCATATTAACGTAAGGGAGTTTGATGGCTACACCTTC
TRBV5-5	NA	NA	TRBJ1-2	CASSFRGGGYTF	TGTGCCAGCAGCTTTAGGGGAGGTGGCTACACCTTC
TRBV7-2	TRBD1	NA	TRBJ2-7	CASTLGTVFAYEQYF	TGTGCCAGCACCCTAGGGACAGTTTTCGCCTACGAGCAGTACTTC
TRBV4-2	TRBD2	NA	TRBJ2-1	CASSQRLSGGTYNEQFF	TGTGCCAGCAGCCAACGCCTCAGCGGGGGAACCTACAATGAGCAGTTCTTC
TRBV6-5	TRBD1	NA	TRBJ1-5	CASRRVQGNNQPQHF	TGTGCCAGCAGGAGAGTACAGGGGAATAATCAGCCCCAGCATTTT
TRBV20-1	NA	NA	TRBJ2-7	CSAKTSYEQYF	TGCAGTGCTAAGACTAGCTACGAGCAGTACTTC
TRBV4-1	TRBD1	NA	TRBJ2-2	CASSQIPGGRDTGELFF	TGCGCCAGCAGCCAAATTCCAGGGGGCCGTGACACCGGGGAGCTGTTTTTT
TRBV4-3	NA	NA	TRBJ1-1	CASSQGTGDTEAFF	TGCGCCAGCAGCCAGGGGACGGGAGACACTGAAGCTTTCTTT
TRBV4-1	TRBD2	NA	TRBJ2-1	CASSQAGLAGGGWDEQFF	TGCGCCAGCAGCCAAGCGGGACTAGCGGGGGGGGGATGGGATGAGCAGTTCTTC
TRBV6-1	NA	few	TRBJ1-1	CASSWPQGILAFF	TGTGCCAGCAGTTGGCCACAGGGAATCTTGGCTTTCTTT
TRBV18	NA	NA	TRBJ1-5	CASSPGVLSKVRAGYQPQHF	TGTGCCAGCTCACCAGGGGTCCTTTCCAAGGTTAGGGCGGGGTATCAGCCCCAGCATTTT
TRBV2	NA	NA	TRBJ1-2	CASSEWSERPYGYTF	TGTGCCAGCAGTGAGTGGTCAGAGCGACCCTATGGCTACACCTTC
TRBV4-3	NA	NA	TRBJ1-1	CASSQDPIGPNTEAFF	TGCGCCAGCAGCCAAGACCCTATTGGGCCGAACACTGAAGCTTTCTTT
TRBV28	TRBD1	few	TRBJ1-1	CASSPSGQGLEGHEAFF	TGTGCCAGCAGTCCCTCCGGACAGGGGCTCGAGGGGCATGAAGCTTTCTTT
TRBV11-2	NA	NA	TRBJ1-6	CASRRARNRPLHF	TGTGCCAGCAGGCGAGCACGAAATCGACCCCTCCACTTT
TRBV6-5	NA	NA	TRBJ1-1	CASSWAREPNTEAFF	TGTGCCAGCAGTTGGGCTCGGGAGCCGAACACTGAAGCTTTCTTT
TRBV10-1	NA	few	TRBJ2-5	CASSPGRGQETQYF	TGCGCCAGCAGTCCCGGACGGGGGCAAGAGACCCAGTACTTC
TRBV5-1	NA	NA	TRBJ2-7	CASSLADGREIPSSYEQYF	TGCGCCAGCAGCTTGGCTGATGGACGGGAGATTCCAAGCTCCTACGAGCAGTACTTC
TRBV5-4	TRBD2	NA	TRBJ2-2	CASRRQELAVNTGELFF	TGTGCCAGCAGGAGACAGGAACTAGCGGTCAACACCGGGGAGCTGTTTTTT
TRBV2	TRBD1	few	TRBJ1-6	CASSDTGGLNSPLHF	TGTGCCAGCAGTGATACAGGGGGCTTGAATTCACCCCTCCACTTT
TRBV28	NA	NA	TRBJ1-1	CASSLSRGTAEAFF	TGTGCCAGCAGTTTATCTCGGGGAACGGCTGAAGCTTTCTTT
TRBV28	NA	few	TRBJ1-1	CASSLLGGGETNTEAFF	TGTGCCAGCAGTCTATTAGGAGGCGGGGAAACGAACACTGAAGCTTTCTTT
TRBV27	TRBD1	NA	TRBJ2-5	CASSWDSSHQETQYF	TGTGCCAGCAGCTGGGACAGTTCCCACCAAGAGACCCAGTACTTC
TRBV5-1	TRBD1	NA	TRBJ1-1	CASSTGTGDTEAFF	TGCGCCAGCAGCACCGGGACAGGGGACACTGAAGCTTTCTTT
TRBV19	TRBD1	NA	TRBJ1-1	CASIPPTGADTEAFF	TGTGCCAGTATACCCCCGACAGGGGCGGACACTGAAGCTTTCTTT
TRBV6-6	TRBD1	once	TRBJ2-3	CASSSFQGAYTDTQYF	TGTGCCAGCAGTTCCTTTCAGGGGGCTTACACAGATACGCAGTATTTT
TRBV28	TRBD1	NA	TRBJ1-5	CASSLRTGRNQPQHF	TGTGCCAGCAGTTTAAGGACAGGGAGGAATCAGCCCCAGCATTTT
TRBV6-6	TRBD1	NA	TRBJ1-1	CASSYSVRDRGTEAFF	TGTGCCAGCAGTTACTCCGTCCGGGACAGGGGGACTGAAGCTTTCTTT
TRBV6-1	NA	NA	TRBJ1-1	CASRGENTEAFF	TGTGCCAGCAGAGGAGAGAACACTGAAGCTTTCTTT
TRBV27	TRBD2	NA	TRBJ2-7	CASSLRGGGDLHEQYF	TGTGCCAGCAGTTTACGGGGCGGGGGGGATCTCCACGAGCAGTACTTC
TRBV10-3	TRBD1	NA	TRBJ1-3	CAISRHCRGQGHQSGNTIYF	TGTGCCATCAGCCGCCACTGCCGGGGACAGGGCCATCAATCTGGAAACACCATATATTTT
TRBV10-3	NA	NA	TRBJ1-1	CAITHRVGGTEAFF	TGTGCCATCACCCACCGGGTGGGGGGCACTGAAGCTTTCTTT
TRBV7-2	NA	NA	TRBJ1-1	CASSLVASSGVVENTEAFF	TGTGCCAGCAGCTTAGTGGCATCTTCCGGGGTGGTGGAGAACACTGAAGCTTTCTTT
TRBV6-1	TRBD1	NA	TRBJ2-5	CASSEARGQQETQYF	TGTGCCAGCAGTGAAGCGAGGGGACAGCAAGAGACCCAGTACTTC
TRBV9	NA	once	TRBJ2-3	CARNRGSTDTQYF	TGTGCCAGGAATCGGGGGAGCACAGATACGCAGTATTTT
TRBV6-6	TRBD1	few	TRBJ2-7	CASSYHIQGGNEQYF	TGTGCCAGCAGTTACCACATACAGGGGGGAAACGAGCAGTACTTC
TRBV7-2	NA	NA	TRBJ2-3	CASSLVLQFIGTDTQYF	TGTGCCAGCAGCTTAGTTTTACAGTTCATAGGCACAGATACGCAGTATTTT
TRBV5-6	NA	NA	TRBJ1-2	CASSLLIQGKDGYTF	TGTGCCAGCAGCTTGCTCATCCAGGGGAAGGATGGCTACACCTTC
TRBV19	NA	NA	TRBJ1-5	CASTPQEDQPQHF	TGTGCCAGTACCCCCCAAGAGGATCAGCCCCAGCATTTT
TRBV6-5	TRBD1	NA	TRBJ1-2	CASSTGTGGNYGYTF	TGTGCCAGCAGTACAGGGACAGGGGGGAACTATGGCTACACCTTC
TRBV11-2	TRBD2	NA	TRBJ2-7	CASSLEPGPGGGKSPYEQYF	TGTGCCAGCAGCTTAGAGCCCGGGCCCGGCGGGGGGAAGAGTCCCTACGAGCAGTACTTC
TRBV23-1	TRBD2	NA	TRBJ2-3	CASSQSSGGPNTDTQYF	TGCGCCAGCAGTCAATCCAGCGGGGGGCCGAACACAGATACGCAGTATTTT
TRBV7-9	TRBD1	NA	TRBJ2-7	CASSSSQGEDEQYF	TGTGCCAGCAGCTCCTCACAGGGGGAAGACGAGCAGTACTTC
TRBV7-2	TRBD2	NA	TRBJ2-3	CASSYPGLARDTQYF	TGTGCCAGCAGCTACCCGGGACTAGCAAGAGATACGCAGTATTTT
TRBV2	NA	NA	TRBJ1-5	CASSTKSGNQPQHF	TGTGCCAGCAGTACGAAATCAGGTAATCAGCCCCAGCATTTT
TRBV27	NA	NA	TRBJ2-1	CASSFNRENEQFF	TGTGCCAGCAGTTTCAACAGGGAGAATGAGCAGTTCTTC
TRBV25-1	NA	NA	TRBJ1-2	CASIDSGGPNYGYTF	TGTGCCAGCATTGATAGTGGAGGACCGAACTATGGCTACACCTTC
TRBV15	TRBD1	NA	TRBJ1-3	CATSRKNPGTAGNTIYF	TGTGCCACCAGCAGGAAAAATCCCGGGACAGCTGGAAACACCATATATTTT
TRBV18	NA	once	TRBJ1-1	CASSPTDTGTEAFF	TGTGCCAGCTCACCAACGGACACGGGCACTGAAGCTTTCTTT
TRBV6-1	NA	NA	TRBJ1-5	CASSPSDRRNQPQHF	TGTGCCAGCAGTCCCTCAGACAGGAGAAATCAGCCCCAGCATTTT
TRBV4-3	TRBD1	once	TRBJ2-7	CASSQVYRGQGSEQYF	TGCGCCAGCAGCCAAGTTTACAGGGGACAGGGGAGCGAGCAGTACTTC
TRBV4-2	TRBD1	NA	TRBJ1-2	CASSTRQGGSYTF	TGTGCCAGCAGCACCCGACAGGGAGGTAGCTACACCTTC
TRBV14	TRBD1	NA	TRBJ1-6	CASSQDKGGQENSPLHF	TGTGCCAGCAGCCAAGATAAGGGAGGACAGGAGAATTCACCCCTCCACTTT
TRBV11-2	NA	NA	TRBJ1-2	CASSLPPGGTYGYTF	TGTGCCAGCAGCCTACCACCCGGGGGAACCTATGGCTACACCTTC
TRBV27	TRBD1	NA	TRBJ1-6	CASTPSGGGFHSPLHF	TGTGCCAGCACCCCCTCAGGGGGCGGGTTTCATTCACCCCTCCACTTT